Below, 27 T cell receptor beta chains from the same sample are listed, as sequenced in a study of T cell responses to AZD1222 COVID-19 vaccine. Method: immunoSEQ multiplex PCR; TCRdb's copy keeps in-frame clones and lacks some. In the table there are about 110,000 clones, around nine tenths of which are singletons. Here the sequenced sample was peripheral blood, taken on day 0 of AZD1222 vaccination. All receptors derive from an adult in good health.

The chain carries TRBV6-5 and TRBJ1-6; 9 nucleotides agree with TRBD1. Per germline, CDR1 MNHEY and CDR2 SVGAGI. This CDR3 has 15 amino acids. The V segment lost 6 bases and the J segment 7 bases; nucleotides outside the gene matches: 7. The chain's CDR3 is CASRSDRGYNSPLHF. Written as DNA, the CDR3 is TGTGCCAGCAGAAGCGACAGGGGGTACAATTCACCCCTCCACTTT.

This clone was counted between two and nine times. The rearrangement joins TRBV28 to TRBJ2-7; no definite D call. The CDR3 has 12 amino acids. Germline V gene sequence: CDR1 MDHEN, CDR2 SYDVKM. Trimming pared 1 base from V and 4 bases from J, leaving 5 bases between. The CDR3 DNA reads TGTGCCAGCAGTTTATCAGAGTACGAGCAGTACTTC. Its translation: CASSLSEYEQYF. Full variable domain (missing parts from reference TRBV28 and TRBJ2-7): DVKVTQSSRYLVKRTGEKVFLECVQDMDHENMFWYRQDPGLGLRLIYFSYDVKMKEKGDIPEGYSVSREKKERFSLILESASTNQTSMYLCASSLSEYEQYFGPGTRLTVT.

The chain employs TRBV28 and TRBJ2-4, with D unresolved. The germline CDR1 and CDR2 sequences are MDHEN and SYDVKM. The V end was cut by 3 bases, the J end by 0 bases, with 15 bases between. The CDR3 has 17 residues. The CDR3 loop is CASSLSTTRVAKNIQYF. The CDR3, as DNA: TGTGCCAGCAGTTTGTCAACCACCCGGGTAGCCAAAAACATTCAGTACTTC.

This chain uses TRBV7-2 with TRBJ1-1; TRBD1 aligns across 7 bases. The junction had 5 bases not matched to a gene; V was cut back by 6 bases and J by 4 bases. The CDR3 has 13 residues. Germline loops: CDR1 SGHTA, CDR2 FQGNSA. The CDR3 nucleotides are TGTGCCAGCAGGTTGACAGGGCGCACTGAAGCTTTCTTT. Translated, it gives CASRLTGRTEAFF. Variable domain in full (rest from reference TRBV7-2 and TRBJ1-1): GAGVSQSPSNKVTEKGKDVELRCDPISGHTALYWYRQSLGQGLEFLIYFQGNSAPDKSGLPSDRFSAERTGGSVSTLTIQRTQQEDSAVYLCASRLTGRTEAFFGQGTRLTVV.

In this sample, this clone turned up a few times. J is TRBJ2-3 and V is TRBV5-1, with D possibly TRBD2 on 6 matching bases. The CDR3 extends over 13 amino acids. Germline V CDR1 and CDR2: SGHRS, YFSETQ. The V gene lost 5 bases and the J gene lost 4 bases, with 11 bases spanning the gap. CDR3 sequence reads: CASRAEGPDTQYF. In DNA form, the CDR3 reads TGCGCCAGCAGGGCGGAGGGCCCAGATACGCAGTATTTT.

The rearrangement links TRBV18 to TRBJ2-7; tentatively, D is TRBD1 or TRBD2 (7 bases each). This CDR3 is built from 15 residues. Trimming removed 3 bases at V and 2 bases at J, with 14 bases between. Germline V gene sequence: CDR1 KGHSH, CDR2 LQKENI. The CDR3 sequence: CASSPAGGGTYEQYF. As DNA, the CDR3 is TGTGCCAGCTCACCGGCAGGGGGGGGGACCTACGAGCAGTACTTC.

CDR3 DNA sequence: TGTGCCAGCAGCTTAGGGGCACAGTGGACGGATAATTCACCCCTCCACTTT. It is translated as CASSLGAQWTDNSPLHF. This chain joins TRBV7-9 and TRBJ1-6; no definite D call. CDR1 is SEHNR, CDR2 FQNEAQ, per germline (reference sequence). CDR3 size: 17 residues. V lost 1 base, J lost 5 bases, and 15 bases lay in between.

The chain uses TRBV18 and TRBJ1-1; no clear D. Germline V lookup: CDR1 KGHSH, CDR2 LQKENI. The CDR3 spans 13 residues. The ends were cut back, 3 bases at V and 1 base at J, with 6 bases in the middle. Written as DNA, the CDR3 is TGTGCCAGCTCACCCTTGCCGAACACTGAAGCTTTCTTT. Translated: CASSPLPNTEAFF.

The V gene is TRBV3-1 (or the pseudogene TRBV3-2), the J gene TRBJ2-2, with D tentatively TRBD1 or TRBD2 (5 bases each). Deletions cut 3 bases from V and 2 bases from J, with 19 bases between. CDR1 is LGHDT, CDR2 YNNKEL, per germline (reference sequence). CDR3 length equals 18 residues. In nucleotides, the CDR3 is TGTGCCAGCAGCCACCCGCCGAGAGCGGACAAAAACACCGGGGAGCTGTTTTTT. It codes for CASSHPPRADKNTGELFF.

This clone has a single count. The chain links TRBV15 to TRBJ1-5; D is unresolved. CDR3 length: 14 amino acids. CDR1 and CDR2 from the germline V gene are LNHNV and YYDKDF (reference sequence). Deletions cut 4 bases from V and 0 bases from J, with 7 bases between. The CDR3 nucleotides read TGTGCCACCAGCAAACGGGTTAGCAATCAGCCCCAGCATTTT. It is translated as CATSKRVSNQPQHF.

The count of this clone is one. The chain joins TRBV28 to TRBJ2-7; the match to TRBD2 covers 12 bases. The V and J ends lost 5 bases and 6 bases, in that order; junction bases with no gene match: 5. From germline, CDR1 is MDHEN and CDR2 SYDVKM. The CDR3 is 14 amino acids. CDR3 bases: TGTGCCAGCAGTCCACCGGGACTAGCGGGCGAGCAGTACTTC. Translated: CASSPPGLAGEQYF.

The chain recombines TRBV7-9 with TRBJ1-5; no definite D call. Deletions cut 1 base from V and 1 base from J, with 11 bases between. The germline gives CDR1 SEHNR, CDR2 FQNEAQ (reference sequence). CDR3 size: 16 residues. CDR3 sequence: CASSLGSGVSNQPQHF. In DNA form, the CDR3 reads TGTGCCAGCAGCTTAGGGTCCGGAGTGAGCAATCAGCCCCAGCATTTT.

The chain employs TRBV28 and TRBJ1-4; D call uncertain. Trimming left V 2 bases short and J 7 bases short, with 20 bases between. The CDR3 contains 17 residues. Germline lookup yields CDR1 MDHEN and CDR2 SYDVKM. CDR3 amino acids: CASSLLGIRTRGEKLFF. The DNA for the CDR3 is TGTGCCAGCAGTTTACTAGGGATCAGGACTAGAGGTGAAAAACTGTTTTTT.

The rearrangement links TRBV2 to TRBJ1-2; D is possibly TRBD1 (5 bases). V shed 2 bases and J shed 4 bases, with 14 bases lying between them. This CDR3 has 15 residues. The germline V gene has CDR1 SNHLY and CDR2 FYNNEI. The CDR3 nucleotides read TGTGCCAGCAGTGAACTCAGGGAGGGTTTCTATGGCTACACCTTC. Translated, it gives CASSELREGFYGYTF.

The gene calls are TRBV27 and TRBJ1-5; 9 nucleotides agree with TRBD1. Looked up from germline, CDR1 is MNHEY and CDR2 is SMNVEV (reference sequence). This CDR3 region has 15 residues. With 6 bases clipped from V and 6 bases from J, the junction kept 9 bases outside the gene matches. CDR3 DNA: TGTGCCAGCAGATCGGCGGGACAGGGATCTCAGCCCCAGCATTTT. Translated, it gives CASRSAGQGSQPQHF.

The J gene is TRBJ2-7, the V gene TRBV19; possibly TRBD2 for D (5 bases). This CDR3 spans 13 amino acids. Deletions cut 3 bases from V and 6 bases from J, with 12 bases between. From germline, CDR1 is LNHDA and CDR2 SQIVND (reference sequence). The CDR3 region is CASSIQPDSEQYF. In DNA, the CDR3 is TGTGCCAGTAGTATTCAGCCGGACTCCGAGCAGTACTTC.

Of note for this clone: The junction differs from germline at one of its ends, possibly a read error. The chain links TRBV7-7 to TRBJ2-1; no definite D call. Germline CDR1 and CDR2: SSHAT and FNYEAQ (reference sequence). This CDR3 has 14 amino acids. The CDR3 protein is CASSLSGGNNEQFF. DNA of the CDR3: TGTGCTAGCAGCTTGAGTGGCGGTAACAATGAGCAGTTCTTC. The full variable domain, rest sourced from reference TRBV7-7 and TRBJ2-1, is GAGVSQSPRYKVTKRGQDVTLRCDPISSHATLYWYQQALGQGPEFLTYFNYEAQPDKSGLPSDRFSAERPEGSISTLTIQRTEQRDSAMYRCASSLSGGNNEQFFGPGTRLTVL.

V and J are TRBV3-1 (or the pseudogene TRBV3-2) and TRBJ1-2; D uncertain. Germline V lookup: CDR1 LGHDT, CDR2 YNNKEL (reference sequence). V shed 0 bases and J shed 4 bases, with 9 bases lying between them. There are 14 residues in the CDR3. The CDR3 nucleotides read TGTGCCAGCAGCCAAGATGACCGACTCTATGGCTACACCTTC. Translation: CASSQDDRLYGYTF.

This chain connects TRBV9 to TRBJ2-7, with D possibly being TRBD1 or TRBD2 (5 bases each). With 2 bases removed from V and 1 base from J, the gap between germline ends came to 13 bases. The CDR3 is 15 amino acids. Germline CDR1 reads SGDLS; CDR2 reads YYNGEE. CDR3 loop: CASSVGPTLSYEQYF. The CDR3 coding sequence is TGTGCCAGCAGCGTGGGACCGACGTTATCCTACGAGCAGTACTTC. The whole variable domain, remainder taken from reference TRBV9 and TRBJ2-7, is DSGVTQTPKHLITATGQRVTLRCSPRSGDLSVYWYQQSLDQGLQFLIQYYNGEERAKGNILERFSAQQFPDLHSELNLSSLELGDSALYFCASSVGPTLSYEQYFGPGTRLTVT.

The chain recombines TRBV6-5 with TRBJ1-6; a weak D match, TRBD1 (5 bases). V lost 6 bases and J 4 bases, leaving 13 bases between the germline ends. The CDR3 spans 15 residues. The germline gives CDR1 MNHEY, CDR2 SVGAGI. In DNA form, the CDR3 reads TGTGCCAGCAGAAGGGACGGCGGATATAATTCACCCCTCCACTTT. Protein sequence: CASRRDGGYNSPLHF.

CDR3 sequence reads: CASSPLGGAGNTEAFF. The CDR3 coding sequence is TGTGCCAGCTCACCACTAGGGGGGGCCGGGAACACTGAAGCTTTCTTT. This chain connects TRBV18 to TRBJ1-1, with a weak D call TRBD1 (6 bases). This CDR3 region has 16 residues. From germline, CDR1 is KGHSH and CDR2 LQKENI. Trimming removed 1 base from V and 1 base from J, with 13 bases in between.

The CDR3 spells CASSQGGGSNTDTQYF. The CDR3, as DNA: TGCGCCAGCAGCCAAGGAGGGGGGAGTAACACAGATACGCAGTATTTT. This rearrangement joins TRBV4-1 to TRBJ2-3; D tentatively reads TRBD1 or TRBD2 (6 bases each). V lost 1 base and J lost 2, with 13 bases in between. Germline-derived CDR1 and CDR2 are MGHRA and YSYEKL. The CDR3 totals 16 residues.

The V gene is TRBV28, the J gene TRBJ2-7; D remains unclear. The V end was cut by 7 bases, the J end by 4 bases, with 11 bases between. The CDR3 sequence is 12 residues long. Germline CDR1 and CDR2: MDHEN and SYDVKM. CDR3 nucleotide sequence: TGTGCCAGCAACACTGGGCCATACGAGCAGTACTTC. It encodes CASNTGPYEQYF.

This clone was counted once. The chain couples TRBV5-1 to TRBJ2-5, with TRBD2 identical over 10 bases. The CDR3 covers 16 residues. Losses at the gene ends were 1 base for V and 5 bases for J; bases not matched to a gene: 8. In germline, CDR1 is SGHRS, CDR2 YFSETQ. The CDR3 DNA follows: TGCGCCAGCAGCTTGAACCCTAGCGGGAGCGGGGAGACCCAGTACTTC. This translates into CASSLNPSGSGETQYF.

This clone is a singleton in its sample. This CDR3 is CASSQDVGSGGKEGELFF. DNA of the CDR3: TGCGCCAGCAGCCAAGATGTTGGGTCTGGGGGCAAGGAGGGGGAGCTGTTTTTT. This chain uses TRBV4-3 with TRBJ2-2; D is perhaps TRBD1 (6 bases). Trimming pared 0 bases from V and 8 bases from J, leaving 22 bases between. The CDR3 covers 18 residues. CDR1 is LGHNA, CDR2 YSLEER, per germline.

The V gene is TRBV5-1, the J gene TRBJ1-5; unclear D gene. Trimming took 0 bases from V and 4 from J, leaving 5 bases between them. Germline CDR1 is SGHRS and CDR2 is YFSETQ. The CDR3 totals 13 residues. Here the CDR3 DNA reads TGCGCCAGCAGCTTGGGGGAGAATCAGCCCCAGCATTTT. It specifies CASSLGENQPQHF.

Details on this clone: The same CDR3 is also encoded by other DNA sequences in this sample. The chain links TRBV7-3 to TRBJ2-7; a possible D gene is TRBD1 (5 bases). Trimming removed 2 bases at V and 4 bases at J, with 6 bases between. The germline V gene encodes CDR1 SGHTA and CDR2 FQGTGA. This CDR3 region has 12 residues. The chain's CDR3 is CASSLPGYEQYF. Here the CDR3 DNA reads TGTGCCAGCAGCTTACCAGGGTACGAGCAGTACTTC.